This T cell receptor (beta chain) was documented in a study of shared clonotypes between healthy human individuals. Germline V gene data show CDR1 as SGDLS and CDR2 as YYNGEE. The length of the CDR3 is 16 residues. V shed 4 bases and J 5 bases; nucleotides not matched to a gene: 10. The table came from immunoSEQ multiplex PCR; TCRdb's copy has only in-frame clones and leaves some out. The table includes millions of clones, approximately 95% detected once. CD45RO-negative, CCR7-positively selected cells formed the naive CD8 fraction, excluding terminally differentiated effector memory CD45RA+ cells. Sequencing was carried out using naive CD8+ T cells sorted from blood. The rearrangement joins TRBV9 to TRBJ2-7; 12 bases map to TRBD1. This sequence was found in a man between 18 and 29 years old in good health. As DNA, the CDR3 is TGTGCCAGCAGCCCTCGATCCGGGACAGGGGGCCACGAGCAGTACTTC. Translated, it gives CASSPRSGTGGHEQYF.